Below, 11 T cell receptor beta chains from the same sample are listed, as sequenced in a study of blood T cell repertoires in COVID-19. Only in-frame clones appear in the TCRdb table, and some are missing; sequencing was by immunoSEQ multiplex PCR. The repertoire holds roughly 70,000 clones, with less than 85% as singletons. Material: peripheral blood. The receptors were sampled from a man aged 55 to 69 with acute or convalescent COVID-19.

In its sample, this clone was seen many times. The rearrangement joins TRBV25-1 to TRBJ2-1, with 9 bases fitting TRBD1. In germline, CDR1 is MGHDK, CDR2 SYGVNS. With V trimmed by 7 bases and J by 6 bases, 4 bases remained unmatched. The CDR3 is 13 amino acids. Written as DNA, the CDR3 is TGTGCCAGCAAGGGACAGGGAGGCAATGAGCAGTTCTTC. Translation gives CASKGQGGNEQFF.

This chain joins TRBV28 and TRBJ1-2; possible D gene TRBD1, 6 bases. V was trimmed by 2 bases and J by 4 bases, leaving 14 bases between them. This CDR3 has 15 amino acids. Germline assignment: CDR1 MDHEN and CDR2 SYDVKM. CDR3 bases: TGTGCCAGCAGTTTAAACCAGGGGCAAATCTATGGCTACACCTTC. It specifies CASSLNQGQIYGYTF.

The chain's CDR3 is CASTLGRGPLHF. The CDR3 DNA follows: TGTGCCAGCACCCTGGGGCGGGGGCCCCTCCACTTT. This rearrangement joins TRBV6-5 to TRBJ1-6; D perhaps matches TRBD1 (5 bases). CDR3 size: 12 residues. Per germline, CDR1 MNHEY and CDR2 SVGAGI. Between the trimmed V and J ends, which lost 7 bases and 13 bases, there was a span of 14 bases.

This clone was observed many times. The rearrangement links TRBV30 to TRBJ2-7; tentative D call: TRBD2 (5 bases). Between the trimmed V and J ends, which lost 3 bases and 4 bases, there was a span of 16 bases. Germline CDR1 and CDR2: GTSNPN and SVGIG (reference sequence). The length of the CDR3 is 14 residues. The CDR3 DNA is TGTGCCTGGAGAAGCGAGGGCCTTAAGTACGAGCAGTACTTC. It translates to CAWRSEGLKYEQYF.

The J gene is TRBJ2-3, the V gene TRBV6-1; TRBD1 agrees at 10 bases. Germline CDR1 is MNHNS and CDR2 is SASEGT. V shed 1 base, J shed 4 bases, and the junction held 2 bases outside the gene matches. The CDR3 runs to 15 residues. The CDR3 region is CASSEVTGGPDTQYF. CDR3 DNA: TGTGCCAGCAGTGAAGTGACAGGGGGCCCAGATACGCAGTATTTT.

This chain connects TRBV7-9 to TRBJ1-5, with a possible D match to TRBD1 (5 bases). This CDR3 comprises 16 residues. Germline V gene sequence: CDR1 SEHNR, CDR2 FQNEAQ (reference sequence). Trimming stripped 4 bases from V and 4 bases from J, with 17 bases between. The DNA for the CDR3 is TGTGCCAGCAGCTCAGTGGGGGACGCGGGAAATCAGCCCCAGCATTTT. It translates to CASSSVGDAGNQPQHF.

The chain uses TRBV7-9 and TRBJ2-5; a weak D match, TRBD2 (6 bases). Germline lookup yields CDR1 SEHNR and CDR2 FQNEAQ (reference sequence). The V and J ends lost 5 bases and 5 bases respectively, with 21 bases between them. This CDR3 spans 16 amino acids. This chain's CDR3 is CASSPLGGGMGETQYF. The CDR3 DNA is TGTGCCAGCAGCCCATTGGGCGGCGGGATGGGGGAGACCCAGTACTTC. The full variable domain, completed using reference TRBV7-9 and TRBJ2-5, is DTGVSQNPRHKITKRGQNVTFRCDPISEHNRLYWYRQTLGQGPEFLTYFQNEAQLEKSRLLSDRFSAERPKGSFSTLEIQRTEQGDSAMYLCASSPLGGGMGETQYFGPGTRLLVL.

V is TRBV5-6 and J is TRBJ2-3, with D tentatively TRBD1 (5 bases). Germline CDR1 is SGHDT and CDR2 is YYEEEE. CDR3 size: 14 residues. The V gene lost 0 bases and the J gene lost 6 bases, with 11 bases spanning the gap. The CDR3 bases are TGTGCCAGCAGCTTGGTTGTCAGGGCGGATACGCAGTATTTT. Amino acids: CASSLVVRADTQYF. The complete variable domain, with remaining parts taken from reference TRBV5-6 and TRBJ2-3, reads DAGVTQSPTHLIKTRGQQVTLRCSPKSGHDTVSWYQQALGQGPQFIFQYYEEEERQRGNFPDRFSGHQFPNYSSELNVNALLLGDSALYLCASSLVVRADTQYFGPGTRLTVL.

This chain uses TRBV5-1 with TRBJ2-7, with 11 bases aligning to TRBD2. The ends lost 8 bases at V and 1 base at J; junction bases unmatched: 11. CDR1 is SGHRS, CDR2 YFSETQ, per germline. The CDR3 runs to 16 residues. The CDR3 loop is CARPSVTSGRSYEQYF. The CDR3 bases are TGCGCCAGACCTTCTGTCACTAGCGGGAGATCCTACGAGCAGTACTTC. Based on the CDR3 plus reference TRBV5-1 and TRBJ2-7, the full variable domain is KAGVTQTPRYLIKTRGQQVTLSCSPISGHRSVSWYQQTPGQGLQFLFEYFSETQRNKGNFPGRFSGRQFSNSRSEMNVSTLELGDSALYLCARPSVTSGRSYEQYFGPGTRLTVT.

The chain employs TRBV30 and TRBJ1-1; tentatively, D is TRBD1 (5 bases). The CDR3 is 13 amino acids. Trimming stripped 5 bases from V and 1 base from J, with 11 bases between. Germline CDR1 and CDR2: GTSNPN and SVGIG (reference sequence). As DNA, the CDR3 is TGTGCCTGGGGTACAGACAGGAACACTGAAGCTTTCTTT. Translating gives CAWGTDRNTEAFF.

The V gene is TRBV5-5, the J gene TRBJ1-4; 10 bases are a match to TRBD1. The trim removed 3 bases at V and 6 bases at J, leaving 5 bases unmatched. The CDR3 sequence is 15 residues long. The germline CDR1 and CDR2 sequences are SGHKS and YYEKEE (reference sequence). CDR3 bases: TGTGCCAGCAGCTCCACCGGGACAGGGGATGAAAAACTGTTTTTT. Translating gives CASSSTGTGDEKLFF.